This T cell receptor (beta chain) was identified in a study of T-cell memory formation after mild COVID-19. Study-level background: For the most part, TCR clusters were specific to one donor. Study conclusions and caveats: Clones shrinking between day 15 and 85 showed a balanced CD4/CD8 split, and those that grew later tilted toward CD4+. In pre-infection memory, a portion of responding clones appeared, which suggested that cross-reactive memory joined.

Of note for this clonotype: What it binds is unknown.

The CDR3 runs 14 residues. The J segment lost 6 bases and the V segment lost 1 base, leaving 2 bases of the junction unmatched. Germline V gene sequence: CDR1 MNHEY, CDR2 SVGAGI. TCRdb called the 5' RACE reads again in MiXCR, with one record for every CDR3 protein. The sample has approximately 99,000 distinct CDR3 sequences; 15% to 20% are singletons. V is TRBV6-5 and J is TRBJ2-5, with TRBD2 matching over 10 bases. The sequence was collected from a man aged 18 to 30 who had mild COVID-19 (a few samples of this study predate the infection). Cell type and time point are not known. What was sequenced was PBMCs or a T cell subset sorted from them (not recorded which). CDR3: CASSYWTSGQTQYF. Here the CDR3 DNA reads TGTGCCAGCAGTTACTGGACTAGCGGACAGACCCAGTACTTC.